Reported below is one TCR beta chain. This entry comes from a study of T cells in localized non-small cell lung cancer. The method was immunoSEQ multiplex PCR; TCRdb's version includes in-frame clones alone and lacks a portion of them. The sample shows tens of thousands of clones, approximately 90% of them seen only once. This TCR was sampled from a man between 40 and 70 years old with stage II lung adenocarcinoma. Sequencing was performed on PBMCs, taken before any cancer treatment.

CDR3 in amino acids: CASSLQGMNTEAFF. DNA of the CDR3: TGTGCCAGCAGCTTACAGGGGATGAACACTGAAGCTTTCTTT. The chain recombines TRBV11-2 with TRBJ1-1; weak D call: TRBD1 (6 bases). The CDR3 is 14 amino acids. The germline V and J ends were trimmed by 2 bases and 0 bases, with 7 bases remaining between them. CDR1 and CDR2 (germline): SGHAT, FQNNGV.